The sequence of this TCR beta chain was determined in a study of T cells after yellow fever vaccination. Study-wide results and caveats: The appearance of a small share of clonotypes in both CD4 and CD8 compartments was observed. Reappearance after the booster was seen for most primary-vaccination clones, at 95% to 97% CD4 and 70% to 90% CD8.

The 5'RACE template-switching step produced TCR cDNA and added a universal primer site and UMIs. In TCRdb, the 5' RACE reads were re-called with MiXCR into one record per CDR3 protein. The repertoire has hundreds of thousands of distinct CDR3 sequences, around a tenth of them found once; the top ten carry 18%. V was trimmed by 5 bases and J by 6 bases, leaving 19 bases between them. In germline, CDR1 is KGHDR, CDR2 SFDVKD. This CDR3 has 16 residues. This clonotype was recorded a few times. Its antigen is not known. The sample in question was PBMCs, obtained on the day of the first yellow fever vaccination. The chain has TRBV24-1 and TRBJ2-1; D possibly corresponds to TRBD2 (6 bases). The clonotype originates from a man between 18 and 35 years old who received the YFV17D yellow fever vaccine. This CDR3 is CATSARGLGFVNEQFF. The CDR3 region has the DNA TGTGCCACCAGTGCCCGGGGACTGGGGTTCGTCAATGAGCAGTTCTTC.